These 31 T cell receptor beta chains came from one sample sequenced in a study of blood T cell repertoires in COVID-19. Sequenced by immunoSEQ multiplex PCR; TCRdb stores in-frame clones only, minus some. The sample comprises about 50,000 clones, approximately 80% of which are singletons, and about 10% rests with the top ten. Sequences were obtained from peripheral blood. These receptors were collected from a man aged 55-75 years with acute or convalescent COVID-19.

The genes are TRBV24-1 and TRBJ1-2; D ambiguous. CDR3 size: 14 residues. Germline-derived CDR1 and CDR2 are KGHDR and SFDVKD. V lost 3 bases, J lost 7 bases, and 14 bases lay in between. CDR3 DNA: TGTGCCACCAGTGATCCGACTCTGGGAGCTGGCTACACCTTC. Its translation: CATSDPTLGAGYTF.

This rearrangement joins TRBV6-5 to TRBJ2-7; 9 bases align to TRBD1. V dropped 3 bases and J dropped 6; count of bases not matched to a gene: 3. CDR1 and CDR2 (germline): MNHEY, SVGAGI. The CDR3 totals 13 residues. For the CDR3, the DNA is TGTGCCAGCAGTTATAGGACAGGGGTCGAGCAGTACTTC. As protein: CASSYRTGVEQYF.

The chain carries TRBV5-1 and TRBJ1-3, with 8 bases fitting TRBD1. Germline V gene sequence: CDR1 SGHRS, CDR2 YFSETQ. J gave up 4 bases and V 4 bases, and 4 bases lay outside the gene matches. This CDR3 has 14 residues. The CDR3 nucleotides are TGCGCCAGCAGCCGGGGACAGGACGGAAACACCATATATTTT. It yields the protein CASSRGQDGNTIYF.

CDR3 loop: CASSLKGVGQGLGNYGYTF. In nucleotides, the CDR3 is TGTGCCAGCAGTTTGAAGGGTGTGGGACAGGGGCTTGGGAACTATGGCTACACCTTC. This chain joins TRBV27 and TRBJ1-2, with TRBD1 matching over 10 bases. Germline V CDR1 and CDR2: MNHEY, SMNVEV (reference sequence). With 3 bases clipped from V and 2 bases from J, the junction kept 15 bases outside the gene matches. The CDR3 covers 19 residues.

This sequence joins TRBV27 and TRBJ2-1, with D perhaps TRBD2 (6 bases). CDR3 length: 14 amino acids. V lost 6 bases and J lost 4, with 13 bases in between. Germline CDR1 reads MNHEY; CDR2 reads SMNVEV (reference sequence). CDR3 DNA sequence: TGTGCCAGCAGCCCAAATGGGAGGTACAATGAGCAGTTCTTC. Its translation: CASSPNGRYNEQFF.

This chain uses TRBV7-2 with TRBJ1-5, with D perhaps TRBD1 (6 bases). Germline lookup yields CDR1 SGHTA and CDR2 FQGNSA. This CDR3 spans 15 amino acids. V shed 4 bases and J shed 3 bases, with 13 bases lying between them. The CDR3 spells CASSSTGTLNQPQHF. The CDR3 DNA reads as TGTGCCAGCAGCTCTACAGGGACCCTCAATCAGCCCCAGCATTTT.

This chain uses TRBV10-3 with TRBJ1-3, with D maybe TRBD1 (6 bases). The CDR3 has 14 residues. CDR1 is ENHRY, CDR2 SYGVKD, per germline. V lost 6 bases and J lost 4, with 13 bases in between. CDR3 sequence (DNA): TGTGCCATCAGCGGCAGGGGTACCGGAAACACCATATATTTT. Translated, it gives CAISGRGTGNTIYF.

V gene TRBV28 combines with J gene TRBJ1-5; D remains ambiguous. With 4 bases removed from V and 11 bases from J, the gap between germline ends came to 12 bases. CDR3 size: 12 residues. Germline lookup yields CDR1 MDHEN and CDR2 SYDVKM. The CDR3 region has the DNA TGTGCCAGCAGTTCGTACTCGGAGGCCCAGCATTTT. Its protein is CASSSYSEAQHF.

The V call is TRBV5-1, the J call TRBJ2-1, with TRBD2 as a possible D gene (6 bases). Germline V gene sequence: CDR1 SGHRS, CDR2 YFSETQ. Trimming stripped 4 bases from V and 9 bases from J, with 20 bases between. CDR3 length: 15 residues. The CDR3 nucleotides read TGCGCCAGCAGCCTAAGGGTGGGGGAGGTAGGTGAGCAGTTCTTC. Translated: CASSLRVGEVGEQFF.

The chain is built from TRBV7-2 and TRBJ1-6, with TRBD1 as a possible D gene (6 bases). Germline CDR1 is SGHTA and CDR2 is FQGNSA. The CDR3 spans 16 residues. V lost 5 bases and J lost 9, with 20 bases in between. The CDR3, as DNA: TGTGCCAGCAGCCGCGAGGACAGACAAACAGGTTCACCCCTCCACTTT. This codes for CASSREDRQTGSPLHF.

The chain uses TRBV15 and TRBJ2-7; 8 bases fit TRBD1. Germline V CDR1 and CDR2: LNHNV, YYDKDF (reference sequence). The CDR3 contains 15 residues. The V and J ends lost 1 base and 6 bases, in that order; junction bases with no gene match: 8. In nucleotides, the CDR3 is TGTGCCACCAGCAGAGCCGGGACAGGAAAGCTCGAGCAGTACTTC. This sequence encodes CATSRAGTGKLEQYF.

The J gene is TRBJ1-2, the V gene TRBV30, with D hard to call. V was shortened by 0 bases and J by 8 bases, with 7 bases between the two germline ends. The germline gives CDR1 GTSNPN, CDR2 SVGIG (reference sequence). This CDR3 comprises 11 residues. CDR3 coding DNA: TGTGCCTGGAGTGTCGGTCGGGGCTACACCTTC. Its translation: CAWSVGRGYTF.

A single count supports this clone. The genes are TRBV12-5 and TRBJ2-1; TRBD1 aligns across 7 bases. V shed 4 bases and J 7 bases; nucleotides not matched to a gene: 10. The CDR3 sequence is 15 residues long. Germline V lookup: CDR1 LGHNT, CDR2 FRNRAP. The CDR3 DNA is TGTGCTAGTGGTTCCCAGGGGACAGTTTGGAATGAGCAGTTCTTC. The encoded protein is CASGSQGTVWNEQFF.

This clone was counted a single time. The CDR3 does not close with the conserved phenylalanine or tryptophan, likely indicating a read error. No DNA is shown, since the ends of the CDR3 on it are uncertain; the CDR3 is the one TCRdb lists. The chain recombines TRBV7-9 with TRBJ1-1; the table names TRBD1, a call not compared with the DNA. Germline lookup yields CDR1 SEHNR and CDR2 FQNEAQ (reference sequence). The CDR3 is made up of 13 amino acids, end residues included. The CDR3 is CASSEQKGVHLVV.

This rearrangement joins TRBV19 to TRBJ1-2; D perhaps matches TRBD1 (5 bases). CDR3 length: 15 amino acids. Germline CDR1 and CDR2: LNHDA and SQIVND (reference sequence). The V and J ends lost 10 bases and 0 bases respectively, with 18 bases between them. The CDR3 here is CATSLQKGSNYGYTF. For the CDR3, the DNA is TGTGCCACCTCGCTACAGAAGGGGTCTAACTATGGCTACACCTTC. Complete variable domain (other parts from reference TRBV19 and TRBJ1-2): DGGITQSPKYLFRKEGQNVTLSCEQNLNHDAMYWYRQDPGQGLRLIYYSQIVNDFQKGDIAEGYSVSREKKESFPLTVTSAQKNPTAFYLCATSLQKGSNYGYTFGSGTRLTVV.

V and J are TRBV14 and TRBJ1-2; 8 nucleotides align to TRBD1. The CDR3 covers 13 residues. Germline CDR1 reads SGHDN; CDR2 reads FVKESK. V shed 3 bases and J 7 bases; nucleotides not matched to a gene: 4. CDR3 protein: CASSQAGGPGYTF. CDR3 DNA sequence: TGTGCCAGCAGCCAGGCAGGGGGCCCTGGCTACACCTTC.

This clone has more than one count but fewer than ten. J is TRBJ1-1 and V is TRBV2, with D tentatively TRBD1 (5 bases). This CDR3 spans 13 amino acids. The ends were cut back, 6 bases at V and 0 bases at J, with 8 bases in the middle. Germline values: CDR1 SNHLY, CDR2 FYNNEI. CDR3 residues: CASRKTVNTEAFF. The CDR3 region has the DNA TGTGCCAGCAGGAAGACAGTGAACACTGAAGCTTTCTTT.

This rearrangement joins TRBV19 to TRBJ2-3; 8 positions match TRBD2. Losses at the gene ends were 11 bases for V and 2 bases for J; bases not matched to a gene: 3. The CDR3 covers 12 residues. Looked up from germline, CDR1 is LNHDA and CDR2 is SQIVND (reference sequence). The CDR3 loop reads CAAGGTTDTQYF. DNA of the CDR3: TGTGCCGCGGGAGGCACCACAGATACGCAGTATTTT.

V gene TRBV27 combines with J gene TRBJ1-2; D is perhaps TRBD1 (6 bases). The V gene's germline CDR1 is MNHEY and CDR2 SMNVEV (reference sequence). Trimming left V 4 bases short and J 6 bases short, with 18 bases between. The CDR3 spans 15 residues. Here the CDR3 reads CASSSLIQGHHGYTF. The CDR3 DNA reads as TGTGCCAGCAGTTCACTAATACAGGGACACCATGGCTACACCTTC.

The chain employs TRBV19 and TRBJ2-5, with D possibly TRBD2 on 6 matching bases. V lost 2 bases to trimming and J lost 2 bases, with 9 bases between them. Germline CDR1 reads LNHDA; CDR2 reads SQIVND (reference sequence). This CDR3 is built from 14 residues. The DNA for the CDR3 is TGTGCCAGTAGTATATTTGGACTACAAGAGACCCAGTACTTC. The encoded protein is CASSIFGLQETQYF.

A few counts support this clone. The chain uses TRBV19 and TRBJ2-5, with D perhaps matching TRBD2 (6 bases). CDR1 and CDR2 from the germline V gene are LNHDA and SQIVND (reference sequence). The V gene lost 2 bases and the J gene lost 4 bases, with 14 bases spanning the gap. CDR3 size: 15 residues. The CDR3 loop reads CASSIYGGVGETQYF. The CDR3 coding sequence is TGTGCCAGTAGTATATACGGGGGAGTGGGAGAGACCCAGTACTTC. Drawing the rest from reference TRBV19 and TRBJ2-5, the complete variable domain is DGGITQSPKYLFRKEGQNVTLSCEQNLNHDAMYWYRQDPGQGLRLIYYSQIVNDFQKGDIAEGYSVSREKKESFPLTVTSAQKNPTAFYLCASSIYGGVGETQYFGPGTRLLVL.

This chain uses TRBV7-3 with TRBJ2-2; TRBD1 agrees at 9 bases. CDR3 length: 16 residues. The trim removed 1 base at V and 5 bases at J, leaving 5 bases unmatched. Germline V lookup: CDR1 SGHTA, CDR2 FQGTGA. The CDR3 protein is CASSLMGTGNTGELFF. The CDR3 nucleotides are TGTGCCAGCAGCTTAATGGGGACAGGGAATACCGGGGAGCTGTTTTTT.

V usage is TRBV7-9 and J usage is TRBJ1-1; 7 bases agree with TRBD1. The CDR3 consists of 15 residues. Germline trimming cut 5 bases from V and 5 bases from J; bases unmatched to any gene: 11. Germline lookup yields CDR1 SEHNR and CDR2 FQNEAQ (reference sequence). The CDR3: CASSVPDRVETEAFF. CDR3 sequence (DNA): TGTGCCAGCAGCGTCCCCGACAGGGTTGAAACTGAAGCTTTCTTT.

V is TRBV4-3 and J is TRBJ2-7; D might be TRBD1 (6 bases). V lost 0 bases and J 4 bases, leaving 16 bases between the germline ends. The germline V gene encodes CDR1 LGHNA and CDR2 YSLEER. The CDR3 runs to 16 residues. For the CDR3, the DNA is TGCGCCAGCAGCCAAGATTGGGACACAAGGGCATACGAGCAGTACTTC. Translated, it gives CASSQDWDTRAYEQYF.

CDR3 in amino acids: CASSPSGGRAFF. The CDR3, as DNA: TGTGCCAGCAGCCCCTCGGGGGGTCGAGCTTTCTTT. The V gene is TRBV11-3, the J gene TRBJ1-1; D might be TRBD1 (5 bases). The V gene lost 5 bases and the J gene lost 10 bases, with 14 bases spanning the gap. The CDR3 is made up of 12 amino acids. Germline lookup yields CDR1 SGHNT and CDR2 YENEEA.

V usage is TRBV10-3 and J usage is TRBJ1-1; 7 bases agree with TRBD1. This CDR3 has 14 residues. The germline V gene encodes CDR1 ENHRY and CDR2 SYGVKD. Trimming took 6 bases from V and 0 from J; bases not matched to a gene: 4. The CDR3 reads CAISPQGVNTEAFF. The CDR3 DNA sequence: TGTGCCATCAGCCCGCAGGGGGTGAACACTGAAGCTTTCTTT.

The chain carries TRBV9 and TRBJ2-7; TRBD1 agrees at 7 bases. The CDR3 has 15 residues. V lost 0 bases, J lost 4 bases, and 7 bases stayed unmatched. Germline V lookup: CDR1 SGDLS, CDR2 YYNGEE. The CDR3 DNA follows: TGTGCCAGCAGCGTAGGTAGTGGACAGGCTTACGAGCAGTACTTC. It encodes CASSVGSGQAYEQYF.

This chain uses TRBV6-5 with TRBJ1-2; the D gene is possibly TRBD1 (5 bases). V lost 0 bases and J lost 7, with 12 bases in between. This CDR3 spans 14 amino acids. The germline CDR1 and CDR2 sequences are MNHEY and SVGAGI. The CDR3 reads CASSYSIGVGGYTF. In DNA form, the CDR3 reads TGTGCCAGCAGTTACTCGATAGGGGTCGGTGGCTACACCTTC.

The sample holds a few counts of this clone. This sequence joins TRBV4-3 and TRBJ2-7; TRBD1 aligns across 9 bases. The CDR3 covers 14 residues. The germline gives CDR1 LGHNA, CDR2 YSLEER. With V trimmed by 1 base and J by 5 bases, 3 bases remained unmatched. In nucleotides, the CDR3 is TGCGCCAGCAGCCAAGGAACAGGGGGCCACGAGCAGTACTTC. This sequence encodes CASSQGTGGHEQYF.

This clone was detected once. The chain has TRBV12-3 or TRBV12-4 and TRBJ1-2; D is perhaps TRBD1 (5 bases). CDR3 length: 12 amino acids. V gave up 6 bases and J gave up 2 bases, with 7 bases separating them. CDR3 nucleotide sequence: TGTGCCAGCAGGAAGGGGAACTATGGCTACACCTTC. Translated, it gives CASRKGNYGYTF.

The chain combines TRBV9 with TRBJ1-1; 7 positions agree with TRBD1. The CDR3 consists of 14 residues. In germline, CDR1 is SGDLS, CDR2 YYNGEE. V was clipped by 4 bases and J by 5 bases; unmatched bases: 8. The CDR3 bases are TGTGCCAGCAGCAAGGGGGCAGGCGGGACTGAAGCTTTCTTT. Its protein product is CASSKGAGGTEAFF.